The 14 T cell receptor beta chains reported below all come from one sample, sequenced in a study of regulatory T cells in long-lasting Graves disease (TCRdb year 2021). Interpreted using the paper, the time point label stands for: persistent/refractory GD, antithyroid drugs over 5 years with positive TRAb. For both TCR sequencing and RNA sequencing, RNA was extracted from PBMCs in TRIzol. The library was obtained by multiplex PCR. TCRdb lists the instrument as Illumina HiSeq 4000. TCR beta libraries were built with iRepertoire HTBI primers and Arm-PCR amplification of CDR3 regions. In-frame beta chains were kept once TCRdb had trimmed the public reads at Q25 with fastp and called clones with MiXCR. Identical CDR3 proteins give one entry, which carries the most common genes and DNA. Recorded for this sample are approximately 500,000 distinct CDR3 sequences; about 22% of them occurred a single time. The ten biggest clones cover roughly 7% of the sample.

Material: peripheral blood mononuclear cells (PBMCs), obtained when the disease was refractory, from a patient treated with antithyroid drugs. Every receptor here comes from a female donor with Graves disease.

There are many counts of this clonotype. The CDR3 DNA reads TGTGCCAGCAGTCTAGGGGGGTGGTCAAATAATTCACCCCTCCACTTT. Translating gives CASSLGGWSNNSPLHF. The chain carries TRBV28 and TRBJ1-6; possible D gene TRBD1, 6 bases. This CDR3 comprises 16 residues. Germline V gene data show CDR1 as MDHEN and CDR2 as SYDVKM. Trimming shortened V by 5 bases and J by 5 bases, and 16 bases separated the two germline ends. Complete variable domain (other parts from reference TRBV28 and TRBJ1-6): DVKVTQSSRYLVKRTGEKVFLECVQDMDHENMFWYRQDPGLGLRLIYFSYDVKMKEKGDIPEGYSVSREKKERFSLILESASTNQTSMYLCASSLGGWSNNSPLHFGNGTRLTVT.

This clonotype was counted ten times or more. The chain joins TRBV28 to TRBJ1-1; no clear D gene. V was trimmed by 3 bases and J by 0 bases, leaving 8 bases between them. The CDR3 totals 14 residues. Germline V gives CDR1 MDHEN, CDR2 SYDVKM. CDR3 protein: CASSLLNMNTEAFF. The CDR3 coding sequence is TGTGCCAGCAGTTTGCTCAACATGAACACTGAAGCTTTCTTT.

This clonotype occurred once. This is likely a read error, given that the CDR3 carries no conserved phenylalanine or tryptophan at its end. This sequence joins TRBV7-9 and TRBJ1-1; 9 bases are a match to TRBD1. CDR1 is SEHNR and CDR2 is FQNEAQ in the germline V gene (reference sequence). V lost 5 bases, J lost 0 bases, and 4 bases stayed unmatched. The CDR3 sequence is 15 residues long. CDR3: CASSPGQGLNTEAFS. CDR3 bases: TGTGCCAGCAGCCCCGGACAGGGGTTGAACACTGAAGCTTTCTCT.

In this sample, this clonotype turned up many times. The chain combines TRBV2 with TRBJ1-1; D is ambiguous. V lost 11 bases and J 1 base, leaving 11 bases between the germline ends. From germline, CDR1 is SNHLY and CDR2 FYNNEI. This CDR3 comprises 12 residues. The chain's CDR3 is CARRRENTEAFF. Here the CDR3 DNA reads TGTGCCCGCCGGCGGGAGAACACTGAAGCTTTCTTT. The whole variable domain, remainder taken from reference TRBV2 and TRBJ1-1, is EPEVTQTPSHQVTQMGQEVILRCVPISNHLYFYWYRQILGQKVEFLVSFYNNEISEKSEIFDDQFSVERPDGSNFTLKIRSTKLEDSAMYFCARRRENTEAFFGQGTRLTVV.

In this sample, this clonotype turned up many times. The V call is TRBV6-1, the J call TRBJ2-7, with TRBD2 identical over 11 bases. Looked up from germline, CDR1 is MNHNS and CDR2 is SASEGT. The CDR3 contains 13 residues. The trim removed 9 bases at V and 3 bases at J, leaving 4 bases unmatched. CDR3 amino acids: CASTLAGDYEQYF. CDR3 coding DNA: TGTGCCAGTACACTAGCGGGAGACTACGAGCAGTACTTC.

The gene calls are TRBV6-1 and TRBJ2-6, with 10 bases that match TRBD1. The germline gives CDR1 MNHNS, CDR2 SASEGT. The V gene end was trimmed by 5 bases and the J gene end by 2 bases; junction bases not matched to a gene: 6. This CDR3 contains 17 residues. CDR3 protein: CASSLGTGVAGANVLTF. CDR3 nucleotide sequence: TGTGCCAGCAGTCTCGGGACAGGGGTAGCTGGGGCCAACGTCCTGACTTTC.

This chain uses TRBV19 with TRBJ2-2; 9 bases map to TRBD1. This CDR3 has 15 amino acids. The V segment lost 3 bases and the J segment 4 bases; nucleotides outside the gene matches: 3. The germline CDR1 and CDR2 sequences are LNHDA and SQIVND (reference sequence). The CDR3 sequence is CASSMGQGTTGELFF. The CDR3 nucleotides read TGTGCCAGTAGTATGGGACAGGGAACCACCGGGGAGCTGTTTTTT.

This sequence joins TRBV2 and TRBJ1-6; 8 bases map to TRBD1. Trimming at V came to 6 bases and at J to 9 bases, leaving 13 bases not matched to a gene. Looked up from germline, CDR1 is SNHLY and CDR2 is FYNNEI. The CDR3 is made up of 16 amino acids. The CDR3 here is CASRAGQANLGSPLHF. The DNA for the CDR3 is TGTGCCAGCAGAGCGGGACAGGCGAATTTGGGTTCACCCCTCCACTTT.

The chain carries TRBV3-1 and TRBJ2-7; the D gene is possibly TRBD2 (5 bases). The CDR3 extends over 15 amino acids. From germline, CDR1 is LGHDT and CDR2 YNNKEL (reference sequence). With 3 bases removed from V and 0 bases from J, the gap between germline ends came to 12 bases. CDR3 sequence reads: CASSQRAQSSYEQYF. In DNA, the CDR3 is TGTGCCAGCAGCCAGCGGGCTCAAAGCTCCTACGAGCAGTACTTC.

This clonotype has a count of ten or more. This chain connects TRBV28 to TRBJ2-7; 7 nucleotides align to TRBD1. Germline CDR1 is MDHEN and CDR2 is SYDVKM. The CDR3 totals 14 residues. The V gene end was trimmed by 9 bases and the J gene end by 3 bases; junction bases not matched to a gene: 11. CDR3 sequence: CASRRRQGVYEQYF. DNA of the CDR3: TGTGCCAGTAGGCGGAGACAGGGTGTCTACGAGCAGTACTTC.

This clonotype has ten or more counts. The V call is TRBV12-3 or TRBV12-4, the J call TRBJ1-2; TRBD1 might be the D (6 bases). The CDR3 loop spans 15 amino acids. Deletions cut 5 bases from V and 7 bases from J, with 20 bases between. CDR3 in amino acids: CASSPDRRLRGGYTF. CDR3 bases: TGTGCCAGCAGTCCCGATCGGCGACTCAGGGGTGGCTACACCTTC.

In its sample, this clonotype was seen many times. The chain uses TRBV24-1 and TRBJ2-2; D unresolved. Trimming removed 5 bases at V and 7 bases at J, with 13 bases between. The germline gives CDR1 KGHDR, CDR2 SFDVKD. The CDR3 covers 14 residues. The chain's CDR3 is CATSAAHADGELFF. In DNA form, the CDR3 reads TGTGCCACCAGTGCTGCTCACGCTGACGGGGAGCTGTTTTTT.

This clonotype occurred a few times. The chain couples TRBV7-2 to TRBJ1-1; D ambiguous. Germline CDR1 and CDR2: SGHTA and FQGNSA. The CDR3 extends over 14 amino acids. Trimming took 4 bases from V and 3 from J, leaving 12 bases between them. As DNA, the CDR3 is TGTGCCAGCAGCTCCTCCCCGGGCCACACTGAAGCTTTCTTT. Translating gives CASSSSPGHTEAFF.

There are many counts of this clonotype. The V and J genes are TRBV19 and TRBJ2-5; D is perhaps TRBD1 (6 bases). Germline loops: CDR1 LNHDA, CDR2 SQIVND (reference sequence). The CDR3 loop spans 14 amino acids. Trimming left V 5 bases short and J 0 bases short, with 10 bases between. CDR3 bases: TGTGCCAGTAGTCAGACAGGAAACCAAGAGACCCAGTACTTC. It codes for CASSQTGNQETQYF.